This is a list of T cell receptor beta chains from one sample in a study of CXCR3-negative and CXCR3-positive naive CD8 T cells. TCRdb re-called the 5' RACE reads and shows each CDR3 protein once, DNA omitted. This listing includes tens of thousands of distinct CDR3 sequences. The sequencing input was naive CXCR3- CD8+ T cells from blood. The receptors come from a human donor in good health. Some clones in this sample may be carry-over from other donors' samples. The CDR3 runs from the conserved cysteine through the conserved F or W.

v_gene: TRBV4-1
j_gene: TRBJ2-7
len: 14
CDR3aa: CASSHLGSASEQYF

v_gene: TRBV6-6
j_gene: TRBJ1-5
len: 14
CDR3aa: CASSLQGMTQPQHF

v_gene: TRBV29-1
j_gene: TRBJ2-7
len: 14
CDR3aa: CSVILWAASYEQYF

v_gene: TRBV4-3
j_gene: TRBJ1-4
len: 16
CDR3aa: CASSQDSESTNEKLFF

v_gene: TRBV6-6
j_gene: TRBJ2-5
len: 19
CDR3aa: CASSSRSGRARGSGETQYF

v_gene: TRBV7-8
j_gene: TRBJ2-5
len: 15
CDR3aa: CASSPLSGGGETQYF

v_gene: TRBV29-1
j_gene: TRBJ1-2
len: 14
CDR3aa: CSAESGAGAYGYTF

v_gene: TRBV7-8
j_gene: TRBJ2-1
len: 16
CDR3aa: CASSQSWVATYNEQFF

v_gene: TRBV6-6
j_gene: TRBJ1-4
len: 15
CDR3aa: CASSYSGRTNEKLFF

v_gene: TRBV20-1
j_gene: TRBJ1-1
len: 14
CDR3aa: CSARDRGSDTEAFF

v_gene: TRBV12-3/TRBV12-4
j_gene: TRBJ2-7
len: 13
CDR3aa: CASGPGLGYEQYF

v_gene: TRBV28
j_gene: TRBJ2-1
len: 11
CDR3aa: CASSSPGEQFF

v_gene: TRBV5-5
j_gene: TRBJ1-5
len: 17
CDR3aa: CASSTFAADNSNQPQHF

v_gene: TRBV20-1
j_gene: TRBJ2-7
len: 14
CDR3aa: CSARLAGESYEQYF

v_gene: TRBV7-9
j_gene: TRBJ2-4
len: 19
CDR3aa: CASSSSAGRGGSSKNIQYF

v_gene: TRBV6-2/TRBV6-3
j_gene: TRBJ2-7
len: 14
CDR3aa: CASSSPGGSYEQYF

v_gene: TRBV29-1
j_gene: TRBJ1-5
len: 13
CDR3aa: CSVATGKGQPQHF

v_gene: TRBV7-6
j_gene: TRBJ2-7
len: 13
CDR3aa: CASSPRGPYEQYF

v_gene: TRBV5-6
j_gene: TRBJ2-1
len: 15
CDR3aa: CASSHASGQNNEQFF

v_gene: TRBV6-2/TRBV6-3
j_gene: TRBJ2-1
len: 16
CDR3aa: CASSYSTGHSYNEQFF

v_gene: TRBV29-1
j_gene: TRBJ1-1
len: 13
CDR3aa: CSVSRDLNTEAFF

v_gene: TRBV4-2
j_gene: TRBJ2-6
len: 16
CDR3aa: CASSPRDPSGANVLTF

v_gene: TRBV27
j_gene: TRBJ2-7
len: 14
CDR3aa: CASSFRGLWNEQYF

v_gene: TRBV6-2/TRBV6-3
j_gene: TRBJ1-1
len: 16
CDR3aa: CASSYGQTALNTEAFF

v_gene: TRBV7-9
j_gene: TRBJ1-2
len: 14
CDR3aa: CASNGEFPDYGYTF

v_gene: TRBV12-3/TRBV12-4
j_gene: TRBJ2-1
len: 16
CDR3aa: CASSQWGSGYYNEQFF